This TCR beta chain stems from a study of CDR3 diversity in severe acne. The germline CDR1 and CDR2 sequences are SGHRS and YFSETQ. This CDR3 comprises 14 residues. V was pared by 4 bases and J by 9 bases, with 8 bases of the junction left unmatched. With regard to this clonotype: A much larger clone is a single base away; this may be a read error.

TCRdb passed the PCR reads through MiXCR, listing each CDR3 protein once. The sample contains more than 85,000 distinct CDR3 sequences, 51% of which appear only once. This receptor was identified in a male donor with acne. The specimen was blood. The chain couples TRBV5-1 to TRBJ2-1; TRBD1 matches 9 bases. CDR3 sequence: CASSPGQGTSEQFF. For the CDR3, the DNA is TGCGCCAGCAGCCCGGGACAGGGAACCAGTGAGCAGTTCTTC.